This T cell receptor beta chain was recovered during a study of identifying expanded T cells in peripheral blood. Regarding the study as a whole: Over two and four weeks, about 15 and 19 clones changed, versus roughly 1.1 between replicates. Across healthy donors, higher total template counts meant significantly greater roughly two-week count variance.

Healthy donors had no documented immune events, such as infections, while sampled. Trimming removed 1 base at V and 3 bases at J, with 7 bases between. The CDR3 is 13 amino acids. The germline V gene has CDR1 SGDLS and CDR2 YYNGEE. Repertoires were generated with immunoSEQ multiplex PCR, while TCRdb's copy carries only in-frame clones and drops some. The sample has about 100,000 clones, approximately 89% seen once. In the case of this clone: Its antigen is as yet unknown. The sample has other DNA sequences that encode this CDR3 too.

The sample was blood. The chain joins TRBV9 to TRBJ1-1; a weak D match, TRBD1 (5 bases). The TCR sequence derives from a person aged 18 to 70 in good health. The DNA of the CDR3 is TGTGCCAGCAGCGTAAGAGGGGACACTGAAGCTTTCTTT. It yields the protein CASSVRGDTEAFF.